Below, 31 T cell receptor beta chains from the same sample are listed, as sequenced in a study of T cell repertoires in cytomegalovirus infection. Their specific antigens are unknown. TCRdb re-analysed the reads in MiXCR, keeping a single row per CDR3 protein. The repertoire holds 380,000 or so distinct CDR3 sequences, about 32% seen once, with roughly 13% in the top ten. Sequencing was performed on cultured PBMCs, taken from culture after CMV antigen stimulation. The receptors come from a human donor in good health (CMV status not recorded). Some clones in this sample may be carry-over from other donors' samples.

Comment on this clonotype: The junction differs from germline at one of its ends, possibly a read error. The chain links TRBV7-8 to TRBJ2-1; D is unresolved. Germline-derived CDR1 and CDR2 are SGHVS and FQNEAQ. The CDR3 runs 14 residues. The CDR3 region is CASGLVDRYNEQFF. DNA for the CDR3: TGTGCCAGCGGCTTAGTGGACCGATACAATGAGCAGTTCTTC.

The chain has TRBV11-2 and TRBJ2-5; possible D gene TRBD1, 6 bases. V was shortened by 5 bases and J by 1 base, with 11 bases between the two germline ends. Germline V gene data show CDR1 as SGHAT and CDR2 as FQNNGV. There are 14 residues in the CDR3. CDR3 bases: TGTGCCAGCAGCCCCCGGGACACCCAAGAGACCCAGTACTTC. It encodes CASSPRDTQETQYF. The full variable domain, in which reference TRBV11-2 and TRBJ2-5 provide the parts outside the CDR3, is EAGVAQSPRYKIIEKRQSVAFWCNPISGHATLYWYQQILGQGPKLLIQFQNNGVVDDSQLPKDRFSAERLKGVDSTLKIQPAKLEDSAVYLCASSPRDTQETQYFGPGTRLLVL.

This rearrangement joins TRBV29-1 to TRBJ2-2; 14 positions match TRBD2. The CDR3 is 18 amino acids. J lost 0 bases, V lost 6 bases, and 9 bases had no gene match. Germline CDR1 SQVTM, CDR2 ANQGSEA. CDR3 loop: CSVGGLAGGYPNTGELFF. CDR3 nucleotides: TGCAGCGTGGGAGGACTAGCGGGAGGATACCCGAACACCGGGGAGCTGTTTTTT.

This clonotype was counted between two and nine times. The rearrangement uses TRBV10-3 and TRBJ1-4, with no clear D. This CDR3 has 13 amino acids. Trimming cost V 0 bases and J 7 bases, with 6 bases left between them. Germline assignment: CDR1 ENHRY and CDR2 SYGVKD. DNA of the CDR3: TGTGCCATCAGTGAGTCGGGTATTGAAAAACTGTTTTTT. It specifies CAISESGIEKLFF.

V gene TRBV19 combines with J gene TRBJ2-7; D perhaps matches TRBD1 (6 bases). CDR3 length: 13 amino acids. Per the germline V gene, CDR1 is LNHDA and CDR2 is SQIVND (reference sequence). Deletions cut 1 base from V and 4 bases from J, with 8 bases between. CDR3 sequence: CASSIVQGYEQYF. Written as DNA, the CDR3 is TGTGCCAGTAGTATAGTCCAGGGGTACGAGCAGTACTTC.

This clonotype appeared a few times. The V gene is TRBV28, the J gene TRBJ1-2, with D perhaps matching TRBD1 (6 bases). CDR3 size: 14 residues. CDR1 MDHEN and CDR2 SYDVKM come from the germline V gene. V was shortened by 2 bases and J by 5 bases, with 12 bases between the two germline ends. The CDR3 protein is CASSLGGGRYGYTF. CDR3 in DNA: TGTGCCAGCAGTTTAGGGGGCGGCCGATATGGCTACACCTTC.

This sequence joins TRBV12-3 or TRBV12-4 and TRBJ2-7; D perhaps matches TRBD2 (5 bases). V shed 5 bases and J shed 3 bases, with 11 bases lying between them. This CDR3 has 13 residues. The CDR3 DNA sequence: TGTGCCAGCAGTCCGTTTCGGGGCTACGAGCAGTACTTC. It specifies CASSPFRGYEQYF.

This clonotype was seen a handful of times. The V call is TRBV6-2 or TRBV6-3, the J call TRBJ2-6; D is unresolved. The CDR3 covers 12 residues. V was cut by 10 bases and J by 2 bases, with 6 bases left in between. CDR1 and CDR2 (germline): MNHEY, SVGEGT. CDR3 protein: CATAPGANVLTF. In DNA form, the CDR3 reads TGTGCCACCGCTCCTGGGGCCAACGTCCTGACTTTC.

This clonotype has only one observation. The J gene is TRBJ2-2, the V gene TRBV28, with 10 bases identical to TRBD1. This CDR3 is 18 amino acids long. J lost 7 bases, V lost 5 bases, and 16 bases had no gene match. Germline lookup yields CDR1 MDHEN and CDR2 SYDVKM. The CDR3 spells CASSLPVSGTGAFGELFF. CDR3 DNA: TGTGCCAGCAGTCTACCAGTTTCCGGGACAGGGGCTTTCGGGGAGCTGTTTTTT.

The chain joins TRBV19 to TRBJ1-1; no reliable D call. The CDR3 sequence is 16 residues long. The germline CDR1 and CDR2 sequences are LNHDA and SQIVND (reference sequence). V lost 6 bases to trimming and J lost 0 bases, with 17 bases between them. This CDR3 is CASRTAPGRLNTEAFF. CDR3 nucleotides: TGTGCCAGTAGAACAGCCCCGGGCCGGTTGAACACTGAAGCTTTCTTT.

V gene TRBV7-2 combines with J gene TRBJ1-1; 7 bases map to TRBD1. The V segment lost 5 bases and the J segment 4 bases; nucleotides outside the gene matches: 7. The CDR3 contains 14 residues. Germline V lookup: CDR1 SGHTA, CDR2 FQGNSA. CDR3 amino acids: CASSPQTGFTEAFF. The DNA for the CDR3 is TGTGCCAGCAGCCCCCAGACAGGGTTCACTGAAGCTTTCTTT.

This clonotype has more than one count but fewer than ten. The chain combines TRBV10-2 with TRBJ1-5; 7 bases are shared with TRBD1. CDR3 length equals 13 residues. The junction had 7 bases not matched to a gene; V was cut back by 7 bases and J by 7 bases. CDR1 is WSHSY and CDR2 is SAAADI in the germline V gene. Here the CDR3 DNA reads TGCGCCAGCACCACGGACAGGCAACAGCCCCAGCATTTT. Amino acid sequence: CASTTDRQQPQHF.

The CDR3 DNA reads TGTGCCAGCGCTGAAGTGGGGGGTATTACTGAAGCTTTCTTT. This gives the protein CASAEVGGITEAFF. This chain joins TRBV19 and TRBJ1-1; possibly TRBD1 for D (5 bases). The CDR3 has 14 residues. V was cut by 9 bases and J by 5 bases, with 19 bases left in between. Per germline, CDR1 LNHDA and CDR2 SQIVND (reference sequence).

This clonotype has more than one count but fewer than ten. The DNA of the CDR3 is TGTGCCAGCAGCCCGTCAGCGGGAGGTTTCTATGAGCAGTTCTTC. This translates into CASSPSAGGFYEQFF. The V and J genes are TRBV7-9 and TRBJ2-1; 9 positions agree with TRBD2. This CDR3 has 15 residues. The V and J ends lost 5 bases and 8 bases, in that order; junction bases with no gene match: 10. Per germline, CDR1 SEHNR and CDR2 FQNEAQ (reference sequence).

The chain combines TRBV20-1 with TRBJ2-1; D is unclear. CDR1 is DFQATT, CDR2 SNEGSKA, per germline (reference sequence). This CDR3 spans 15 amino acids. With 4 bases removed from V and 0 bases from J, the gap between germline ends came to 13 bases. CDR3 bases: TGCAGTGCTATAAGCTCCCCGAGCTCCTACAATGAGCAGTTCTTC. This translates into CSAISSPSSYNEQFF.

The chain couples TRBV20-1 to TRBJ2-4, with D possibly being TRBD1 (6 bases). V lost 6 bases, J lost 5 bases, and 14 bases lay in between. Per the germline V gene, CDR1 is DFQATT and CDR2 is SNEGSKA (reference sequence). This CDR3 region has 13 residues. The CDR3 sequence is CSAMGASQNIQYF. As DNA, the CDR3 is TGCAGTGCAATGGGGGCTAGCCAAAACATTCAGTACTTC.

The CDR3 sequence: CASSGFLHEQYF. In DNA, the CDR3 is TGTGCCAGCAGTGGGTTCCTCCACGAGCAGTACTTC. The gene calls are TRBV7-2 and TRBJ2-7, with D unresolved. The CDR3 is made up of 12 amino acids. V shed 6 bases and J shed 5 bases, with 11 bases lying between them. Germline V gene sequence: CDR1 SGHTA, CDR2 FQGNSA. Together with reference TRBV7-2 and TRBJ2-7, the CDR3 gives the full variable domain: GAGVSQSPSNKVTEKGKDVELRCDPISGHTALYWYRQSLGQGLEFLIYFQGNSAPDKSGLPSDRFSAERTGGSVSTLTIQRTQQEDSAVYLCASSGFLHEQYFGPGTRLTVT.

This clonotype was seen once. The CDR3 bases are TGTGCCAGCAGCGTAGTACAGGGGTCAAACACTGAAGCTTTCTTT. It is translated as CASSVVQGSNTEAFF. The rearrangement uses TRBV9 and TRBJ1-1; 7 nucleotides align to TRBD1. The CDR3 has 15 amino acids. Per the germline V gene, CDR1 is SGDLS and CDR2 is YYNGEE. V was clipped by 0 bases and J by 2 bases; unmatched bases: 4.

This clonotype showed up just a few times. V is TRBV7-9 and J is TRBJ1-5; TRBD1 matches at 11 bases. The trim removed 1 base at V and 8 bases at J, leaving 4 bases unmatched. CDR3 length: 15 amino acids. Germline V gene data show CDR1 as SEHNR and CDR2 as FQNEAQ (reference sequence). The CDR3, as DNA: TGTGCCAGCAGCTTAGGGACAGGGGGCGAAAAGCCCCAGCATTTT. Its translation: CASSLGTGGEKPQHF.

This clonotype was seen more than once but under ten times. The chain carries TRBV28 and TRBJ2-3, with D tentatively TRBD2 (6 bases). Germline loops: CDR1 MDHEN, CDR2 SYDVKM. This CDR3 is built from 13 residues. The V end lost 6 bases, the J end lost 14 bases, and 21 bases lay between the germline ends. The DNA of the CDR3 is TGTGCCAGCAGAGGCTTTGTGACGGGAGACGCGTATTTT. Amino acids: CASRGFVTGDAYF.

V and J are TRBV27 and TRBJ1-5; D unresolved. This CDR3 spans 15 amino acids. Between the trimmed V and J ends, which lost 7 bases and 2 bases, there was a span of 15 bases. Looked up from germline, CDR1 is MNHEY and CDR2 is SMNVEV (reference sequence). Here the CDR3 reads CASKNRMDGNQPQHF. The CDR3 nucleotides are TGTGCCAGCAAGAACCGGATGGACGGCAATCAGCCCCAGCATTTT.

The sample holds a few counts of this clonotype. The chain employs TRBV27 and TRBJ2-1; 9 nucleotides match TRBD1. Trimming removed 8 bases from V and 5 bases from J; junction bases left unmatched: 4. Germline CDR1 is MNHEY and CDR2 is SMNVEV (reference sequence). The CDR3 runs 13 residues. CDR3 in amino acids: CASLDRGHNEQFF. The CDR3 DNA sequence: TGTGCCAGCCTGGACAGGGGCCACAATGAGCAGTTCTTC.

The chain uses TRBV12-5 and TRBJ1-1, with D perhaps matching TRBD1 (5 bases). Germline values: CDR1 LGHNT, CDR2 FRNRAP. V lost 2 bases and J lost 1, with 11 bases in between. The CDR3 has 15 residues. The CDR3 DNA follows: TGTGCTAGTGGTTTGATCGGGGCGGGGAACACTGAAGCTTTCTTT. Translation gives CASGLIGAGNTEAFF.

The rearrangement uses TRBV7-2 and TRBJ2-1; 11 bases line up with TRBD1. V was pared by 5 bases and J by 6 bases, with 3 bases of the junction left unmatched. The CDR3 loop spans 14 amino acids. In germline, CDR1 is SGHTA, CDR2 FQGNSA. The CDR3 protein is CASSPGTGGNEQFF. The CDR3 nucleotides read TGTGCCAGCAGCCCCGGGACAGGGGGCAATGAGCAGTTCTTC.

The table lists this clonotype with a few counts. The rearrangement joins TRBV18 to TRBJ2-5; possible D gene TRBD2, 6 bases. The germline CDR1 and CDR2 sequences are KGHSH and LQKENI. The CDR3 totals 14 residues. V was cut by 3 bases and J by 5 bases, with 13 bases left in between. The CDR3 nucleotides are TGTGCCAGCTCACCGGTGGAGGGCCAGGAGACCCAGTACTTC. Translated: CASSPVEGQETQYF.

V is TRBV28 and J is TRBJ1-2; 7 bases match TRBD1. The CDR3 totals 15 residues. After removal of 4 bases from V and 9 bases from J, the junction contained 14 bases not matched to a gene. Germline V CDR1 and CDR2: MDHEN, SYDVKM. The CDR3 sequence is CASSSPGGWSHSYTF. The CDR3 DNA sequence: TGTGCCAGCAGTTCTCCAGGGGGATGGAGTCATAGCTACACCTTC.

The V call is TRBV5-4, the J call TRBJ2-1; 9 bases align to TRBD2. The CDR3 contains 14 residues. V lost 4 bases to trimming and J lost 6 bases; unmatched junction nucleotides: 5. Germline-derived CDR1 and CDR2 are SGHNT and YYREEE (reference sequence). The DNA of the CDR3 is TGTGCCAGCAGCCGCGGCGGGGGGGGCAATGAGCAGTTCTTC. It translates to CASSRGGGGNEQFF. Full variable domain (outside the CDR3, taken from reference TRBV5-4 and TRBJ2-1): ETGVTQSPTHLIKTRGQQVTLRCSSQSGHNTVSWYQQALGQGPQFIFQYYREEENGRGNFPPRFSGLQFPNYSSELNVNALELDDSALYLCASSRGGGGNEQFFGPGTRLTVL.

The gene calls are TRBV19 and TRBJ2-2; possibly TRBD1 or TRBD2 for D (6 bases each). CDR3 length: 16 residues. The germline V and J ends were trimmed by 3 bases and 5 bases, with 16 bases remaining between them. The germline gives CDR1 LNHDA, CDR2 SQIVND (reference sequence). CDR3 sequence: CASSMTSGAGTGELFF. The DNA of the CDR3 is TGTGCCAGTAGTATGACCTCAGGGGCGGGAACCGGGGAGCTGTTTTTT.

The V gene is TRBV6-5, the J gene TRBJ2-7; the match to TRBD1 covers 12 bases. Trimming took 6 bases from V and 6 from J; bases not matched to a gene: 9. Germline CDR1 and CDR2: MNHEY and SVGAGI. The CDR3 contains 15 residues. The CDR3, as DNA: TGTGCCAGCAGCCTAACCGGGACAGGGGGCTCCGAGCAGTACTTC. As protein: CASSLTGTGGSEQYF.

This chain joins TRBV28 and TRBJ1-2, with D perhaps TRBD1 (6 bases). Trimming stripped 2 bases from V and 4 bases from J, with 11 bases between. The germline V gene encodes CDR1 MDHEN and CDR2 SYDVKM. The CDR3 consists of 14 residues. CDR3 nucleotides: TGTGCCAGCAGTTTACGGGGGCCGCCCTATGGCTACACCTTC. Translation: CASSLRGPPYGYTF.

J is TRBJ2-5 and V is TRBV20-1; D unresolved. V lost 0 bases to trimming and J lost 2 bases, with 10 bases between them. The germline CDR1 and CDR2 sequences are DFQATT and SNEGSKA (reference sequence). This CDR3 comprises 14 residues. For the CDR3, the DNA is TGCAGTGCTAGAGATTTTTGGGAACAAGAGACCCAGTACTTC. It is translated as CSARDFWEQETQYF.